These 27 T cell receptor beta chains share one sample of origin, sequenced in a study of metastatic and nonmetastatic thyroid tumors. No treatment of any kind had been given to any patient before thyroid surgery. TCRdb used MiXCR to call clones anew from the PCR reads. The sample lists 35,000 to 50,000 clones; about 24% were seen once. Specimen: tumor tissue. These receptors all come from a female donor with papillary thyroid cancer or a benign thyroid nodule (not recorded which). Some clones in this sample may be carry-over from other donors' samples.

At least ten counts were recorded for this clone. The chain carries TRBV5-1 and TRBJ2-3; the D gene is possibly TRBD1 (6 bases). This CDR3 is 15 amino acids long. The ends were cut back, 1 base at V and 3 bases at J, with 12 bases in the middle. Per the germline V gene, CDR1 is SGHRS and CDR2 is YFSETQ. The CDR3 DNA is TGCGCCAGCAGCTTGCTGGGGGCAGGAACAGATACGCAGTATTTT. This gives the protein CASSLLGAGTDTQYF.

The CDR3 coding sequence is TGCGCCAGCAGCTTGGCCGCAGCGGAACTACAAGAGACCCAGTACTTC. Translated: CASSLAAAELQETQYF. The rearrangement joins TRBV5-1 to TRBJ2-5, with D possibly TRBD2 on 5 matching bases. Germline CDR1 reads SGHRS; CDR2 reads YFSETQ. Deletions cut 0 bases from V and 2 bases from J, with 14 bases between. CDR3 length: 16 residues.

In this sample, this clone turned up a few times. The genes are TRBV6-1 and TRBJ1-1; 7 bases align to TRBD1. Germline V gives CDR1 MNHNS, CDR2 SASEGT. This CDR3 spans 12 amino acids. J lost 7 bases, V lost 5 bases, and 4 bases had no gene match. The CDR3 DNA reads TGTGCCAGCAGTTGGGGACAGAATGAAGCTTTCTTT. Its translation is CASSWGQNEAFF.

In its sample, this clone was seen many times. This rearrangement joins TRBV5-6 to TRBJ1-6; 8 nucleotides align to TRBD1. The CDR3 runs 14 residues. In germline, CDR1 is SGHDT, CDR2 YYEEEE. The trim removed 0 bases at V and 13 bases at J, leaving 6 bases unmatched. CDR3 DNA sequence: TGTGCCAGCAGCTTGGATCAGGGGGCTCCCCCCCTCCACTTT. Amino acid sequence: CASSLDQGAPPLHF.

This clone was found many times. The CDR3 DNA is TGTGCCAGCAGCCAAGGGGGCGCGACAGATACGCAGTATTTT. It is translated as CASSQGGATDTQYF. The chain joins TRBV14 to TRBJ2-3, with D perhaps matching TRBD1 (5 bases). V lost 1 base and J 3 bases, leaving 8 bases between the germline ends. Germline values: CDR1 SGHDN, CDR2 FVKESK. The CDR3 spans 14 residues. The full variable domain, completed using reference TRBV14 and TRBJ2-3, is EAGVTQFPSHSVIEKGQTVTLRCDPISGHDNLYWYRRVMGKEIKFLLHFVKESKQDESGMPNNRFLAERTGGTYSTLKVQPAELEDSGVYFCASSQGGATDTQYFGPGTRLTVL.

This clone was counted a single time. The chain uses TRBV5-1 and TRBJ2-1; 10 bases match TRBD1. The ends lost 4 bases at V and 9 bases at J; junction bases unmatched: 10. The length of the CDR3 is 15 residues. Germline CDR1 and CDR2: SGHRS and YFSETQ. CDR3 coding DNA: TGCGCCAGCAGCCACCCCGGGACAGGGGAAACTGAGCAGTTCTTC. Encoded protein: CASSHPGTGETEQFF.

This clone was seen at least ten times. This rearrangement joins TRBV4-1 to TRBJ1-2; 7 nucleotides agree with TRBD1. The germline gives CDR1 MGHRA, CDR2 YSYEKL. J lost 2 bases, V lost 4 bases, and 7 bases had no gene match. This CDR3 has 15 residues. DNA for the CDR3: TGCGCCAGCAGCCCTCGACAGGGCGAAAACTATGGCTACACCTTC. Translating gives CASSPRQGENYGYTF.

To note about this clone: A junction boundary mismatches the germline segment, possibly from a read error. The chain employs TRBV5-7 and TRBJ1-6; unclear D gene. TRBV5-7 is placed among ORFs of uncertain function. This CDR3 spans 15 amino acids. The CDR3 DNA reads TGTGTCAGCAGCTTCTCGGAAAGCGTTAATTCACCCCTCCACTTT. Translation gives CVSSFSESVNSPLHF.

This clone was seen repeatedly, ten times or more. The chain uses TRBV20-1 and TRBJ2-2, with D perhaps matching TRBD1 (5 bases). V was trimmed by 1 base and J by 4 bases, leaving 16 bases between them. Per germline, CDR1 DFQATT and CDR2 SNEGSKA (reference sequence). The CDR3 covers 16 residues. CDR3 DNA: TGCAGTGCTAGAGTGGCCGGTAACAGGATCACCGGGGAGCTGTTTTTT. Translating it yields CSARVAGNRITGELFF.

The chain is built from TRBV5-1 and TRBJ2-7; D unresolved. This CDR3 comprises 12 residues. Trimming took 4 bases from V and 2 from J, leaving 7 bases between them. Per germline, CDR1 SGHRS and CDR2 YFSETQ. The CDR3 nucleotides are TGCGCCAGCAGCCAAGACACCTACGAGCAGTACTTC. Amino acid sequence: CASSQDTYEQYF.

This clone was seen repeatedly, ten times or more. A clone one base away is much larger, so this may be a read error. Other DNA variants within this sample encode the same CDR3. The chain joins TRBV7-2 to TRBJ2-1; possible D gene TRBD2, 5 bases. From germline, CDR1 is SGHTA and CDR2 FQGNSA. The CDR3 consists of 12 residues. The chain's CDR3 is CASSPPGLEQFF. The CDR3 coding sequence is TGCGCCAGCAGCCCGCCGGGGTTGGAGCAGTTCTTC.

There are many counts of this clone. The genes are TRBV19 and TRBJ2-3, with D possibly being TRBD1 (6 bases). The germline CDR1 and CDR2 sequences are LNHDA and SQIVND (reference sequence). V gave up 5 bases and J gave up 5 bases, with 11 bases separating them. The CDR3 is 13 residues long. CDR3 region: CASSRTGIDTQYF. The CDR3 nucleotides are TGTGCCAGTAGTCGCACAGGGATAGATACGCAGTATTTT.

This clone appeared once. Other DNA variants within this sample encode the same CDR3. This rearrangement joins TRBV20-1 to TRBJ2-2; D is tentatively TRBD1 or TRBD2 (5 bases each). The CDR3 extends over 15 amino acids. CDR1 and CDR2 from the germline V gene are DFQATT and SNEGSKA (reference sequence). With 3 bases removed from V and 4 bases from J, the gap between germline ends came to 15 bases. This CDR3 is CSASPGTGGTGELFF. Written as DNA, the CDR3 is TGCAGTGCTAGCCCCGGGACGGGTGGCACCGGGGAGCTGTTTTTT.

This clone was observed at least ten times. The rearrangement links TRBV11-2 to TRBJ2-3, with 15 bases that match TRBD2. This CDR3 comprises 15 residues. J lost 9 bases, V lost 5 bases, and 6 bases had no gene match. Germline assignment: CDR1 SGHAT and CDR2 FQNNGV. CDR3 sequence (DNA): TGTGCCAGCAGCCGGACTAGCGGGGGGGTGGGGACGCAGTATTTT. This gives the protein CASSRTSGGVGTQYF. The full variable domain, in which reference TRBV11-2 and TRBJ2-3 provide the parts outside the CDR3, is EAGVAQSPRYKIIEKRQSVAFWCNPISGHATLYWYQQILGQGPKLLIQFQNNGVVDDSQLPKDRFSAERLKGVDSTLKIQPAKLEDSAVYLCASSRTSGGVGTQYFGPGTRLTVL.

The chain is built from TRBV5-1 and TRBJ1-1, with D possibly matching TRBD1 (6 bases). Trimming took 0 bases from V and 1 from J, leaving 7 bases between them. The germline gives CDR1 SGHRS, CDR2 YFSETQ. The CDR3 sequence is 14 residues long. The DNA for the CDR3 is TGCGCCAGCAGCTTGGAACAGGGGAACACTGAAGCTTTCTTT. This translates into CASSLEQGNTEAFF.

This clone showed up just a few times. V is TRBV6-2 or TRBV6-3 and J is TRBJ2-3; D gene ambiguous. The CDR3 runs to 12 residues. The germline V and J ends were trimmed by 1 base and 6 bases, with 5 bases remaining between them. CDR1 and CDR2 (germline): MNHEY, SVGEGT. CDR3 protein: CASSYFRDTQYF. CDR3 in DNA: TGTGCCAGCAGTTACTTTAGGGATACGCAGTATTTT.

This chain connects TRBV20-1 to TRBJ2-1; unclear D gene. CDR1 is DFQATT and CDR2 is SNEGSKA in the germline V gene (reference sequence). CDR3 length: 15 amino acids. Trimming removed 5 bases from V and 9 bases from J, with 23 bases in between. The CDR3 nucleotides are TGCAGTGCTGGAGCTGAATTTGAACTTAAGAGTGAGCAGTTCTTC. Encoded protein: CSAGAEFELKSEQFF.

This clone was seen repeatedly, ten times or more. The chain links TRBV27 to TRBJ1-2; TRBD1 aligns across 7 bases. Germline V lookup: CDR1 MNHEY, CDR2 SMNVEV (reference sequence). The CDR3 runs 15 residues. Trimming took 4 bases from V and 4 from J; bases not matched to a gene: 9. CDR3 protein: CASSYRGGTAYGYTF. The DNA of the CDR3 is TGTGCCAGCAGTTACCGGGGGGGGACAGCCTATGGCTACACCTTC.

This clone was found many times. This chain joins TRBV29-1 and TRBJ1-2, with 9 bases identical to TRBD1. The CDR3 is made up of 12 amino acids. With 6 bases clipped from V and 5 bases from J, the junction kept 4 bases outside the gene matches. Germline V gene data show CDR1 as SQVTM and CDR2 as ANQGSEA. The CDR3 protein is CSVTGGVYGYTF. DNA for the CDR3: TGCAGCGTGACAGGGGGAGTATATGGCTACACCTTC.

A few counts support this clone. The V gene is TRBV6-1, the J gene TRBJ2-1, with D unresolved. The V end lost 0 bases, the J end lost 11 bases, and 11 bases lay between the germline ends. The CDR3 is 13 residues long. Looked up from germline, CDR1 is MNHNS and CDR2 is SASEGT. For the CDR3, the DNA is TGTGCCAGCAGTGAAGCGCGAGTAACCCAGCAGTTCTTC. Translated: CASSEARVTQQFF.

This chain links TRBV6-1 with TRBJ2-2; 8 bases fit TRBD1. Germline CDR1 reads MNHNS; CDR2 reads SASEGT. CDR3 length equals 17 residues. V lost 6 bases to trimming and J lost 3 bases; unmatched junction nucleotides: 12. CDR3 in amino acids: CASSLLGTGVDTGELFF. CDR3 nucleotides: TGTGCCAGCAGCCTACTTGGGACAGGTGTGGACACCGGGGAGCTGTTTTTT.

This clone showed up many times. This sequence joins TRBV27 and TRBJ2-4, with 8 positions matching TRBD1. CDR1 and CDR2 from the germline V gene are MNHEY and SMNVEV (reference sequence). There are 13 residues in the CDR3. V lost 5 bases to trimming and J lost 8 bases; unmatched junction nucleotides: 5. CDR3: CASSDRGAHIQYF. The CDR3 DNA reads TGTGCCAGCAGTGACAGGGGTGCGCACATTCAGTACTTC.

This clone was observed at least ten times. This rearrangement joins TRBV2 to TRBJ1-2, with unresolved D. This CDR3 contains 12 residues. Trimming took off 3 bases at V and 7 bases at J, with 9 bases between the two ends. Germline CDR1 SNHLY, CDR2 FYNNEI. CDR3 nucleotide sequence: TGTGCCAGCAGTGACGGTCAGTTTGGCTACACCTTC. Amino acid sequence: CASSDGQFGYTF.

This clone was seen at least ten times. The chain couples TRBV11-2 to TRBJ2-3, with D perhaps TRBD2 (6 bases). The CDR3 loop spans 14 amino acids. In germline, CDR1 is SGHAT, CDR2 FQNNGV. Trimming left V 4 bases short and J 2 bases short, with 10 bases between. CDR3 residues: CASSSGLTTDTQYF. The DNA of the CDR3 is TGTGCCAGCAGCTCGGGACTCACCACAGATACGCAGTATTTT. Using reference TRBV11-2 and TRBJ2-3 for the parts outside the CDR3, the full variable domain is EAGVAQSPRYKIIEKRQSVAFWCNPISGHATLYWYQQILGQGPKLLIQFQNNGVVDDSQLPKDRFSAERLKGVDSTLKIQPAKLEDSAVYLCASSSGLTTDTQYFGPGTRLTVL.

This clone has at least ten counts. The V gene is TRBV11-1, the J gene TRBJ2-7, with 9 nucleotides matching TRBD1. CDR1 is SGHAT and CDR2 is FQDESV in the germline V gene (reference sequence). The CDR3 covers 13 residues. Germline trimming cut 4 bases from V and 5 bases from J; bases unmatched to any gene: 3. The CDR3 spells CASSSGQGNEQYF. The CDR3 nucleotides read TGTGCCAGCAGCTCAGGACAGGGGAACGAGCAGTACTTC.

This clone was recorded a few times. The V gene is TRBV28, the J gene TRBJ2-6; 8 nucleotides align to TRBD1. Germline V gene sequence: CDR1 MDHEN, CDR2 SYDVKM. Unmatched junction bases numbered 8, after V lost 2 bases and J lost 8 bases. The CDR3 runs to 16 residues. DNA of the CDR3: TGTGCCAGCAGTTTACAAGGGGACAGGTTTTCCAACGTCCTGACTTTC. Translating it yields CASSLQGDRFSNVLTF.

This clone was seen repeatedly, ten times or more. The rearrangement uses TRBV24-1 and TRBJ2-6; D remains unclear. V shed 10 bases and J shed 2 bases, with 14 bases lying between them. This CDR3 spans 15 amino acids. The V gene's germline CDR1 is KGHDR and CDR2 SFDVKD. The CDR3 sequence: CATGESSAGANVLTF. DNA of the CDR3: TGTGCCACAGGTGAGAGTAGTGCTGGGGCCAACGTCCTGACTTTC.